The clone carrying this T cell receptor (beta chain) came up many times. Its cognate antigen is unknown. This entry is derived from a study of T cells in Graves' hyperthyroidism and ophthalmopathy. Study-wide results and caveats: Ophthalmopathy was distinguished from stable hyperthyroidism by 13 V-J signatures.

TCR beta CDR3 regions were amplified from RNA. First-round RT-PCR of the TCR CDR3 relied on the HTBI primer set. MiXCR, applied by TCRdb to the multiplex PCR reads, yields one record per CDR3 protein. The sample holds a few hundred thousand distinct CDR3 sequences, approximately 20% seen once. With V trimmed by 5 bases and J by 8 bases, 6 bases remained unmatched. This CDR3 contains 14 residues. Germline V gene lookup returns CDR1 MNHEY and CDR2 SMNVEV (reference sequence). Uncontrolled infection, other autoimmune disease, pregnancy and lactation each barred patients from inclusion. Diagnosing involved the use of clinical symptoms, serum thyroxine and TRAb, thyroid ultrasound and orbital computed tomography.

The source material was blood. This TCR derives from a man in his forties with Graves' hyperthyroidism. The chain couples TRBV27 to TRBJ2-1, with 10 bases fitting TRBD1. CDR3 in amino acids: CASSQDRGRDEQFF. The CDR3 bases are TGTGCCAGCAGTCAAGACAGGGGGCGCGATGAGCAGTTCTTC.